This T cell receptor beta chain was found in a study of blood T cell repertoires in COVID-19. The overall study: PBMCs, B-cell-depleted T cells, or T cells provided the cDNA or gDNA that made up the material.

Germline V lookup: CDR1 SGHRS, CDR2 YFSETQ. This CDR3 has 15 amino acids. Trimming took off 3 bases at V and 2 bases at J, with 15 bases between the two ends. Profiling relied on immunoSEQ multiplex PCR, and the TCRdb table lists in-frame clones only, not all of them. The sample contains about 48,000 clones, approximately 87% of which appear only once. This TCR was recovered from a woman aged 60 to 75 with acute or convalescent COVID-19. Source material: peripheral blood. The chain is built from TRBV5-1 and TRBJ2-7; TRBD1 might be the D (8 bases). CDR3 DNA: TGCGCCAGCAGCTCACAGGGGGGGACAACCTACGAGCAGTACTTC. This gives the protein CASSSQGGTTYEQYF. Supplemented by reference TRBV5-1 and TRBJ2-7, the full variable domain reads KAGVTQTPRYLIKTRGQQVTLSCSPISGHRSVSWYQQTPGQGLQFLFEYFSETQRNKGNFPGRFSGRQFSNSRSEMNVSTLELGDSALYLCASSSQGGTTYEQYFGPGTRLTVT.